The T cell receptor beta chain under discussion was sequenced for a study of tumor-infiltrating lymphocytes in primary liver carcinoma. The CDR3 is 14 residues long. The germline gives CDR1 SQVTM, CDR2 ANQGSEA. The template, about 510 ng total RNA, yielded TCR beta cDNA made with a constant-region primer. It was through three nested multiplex PCR rounds of slightly modified ARM-PCR that TCR beta libraries arose. The first two PCR rounds, approximately 11 cycles each, used TRBV1-TRBV30 forward primers and a C-beta reverse primer. A single record per CDR3 protein comes from TCRdb applying MiXCR to the multiplex PCR reads. The sample yields 40,000 to 55,000 distinct CDR3 sequences, 60% to 85% seen once. Remarks on this clonotype: One end of the junction fails to match germline, which may point to a read error.

Taking roughly 20-32 mg of unsorted bulk tissue, the authors co-extracted RNA and DNA. The clonotype originates from a man aged 40-49 years with primary liver carcinoma and hepatitis B virus infection. The chain joins TRBV29-1 to TRBJ2-7; 9 bases fit TRBD1. The sample was liver tumor tissue from sampling region 5. Indicated subset: tumor region T5, tumor centre. The DNA of the CDR3 is TGCAGGGTTATAACAGGGGGCAGCCACTACGAGCAGTGCTTC. It translates to CRVITGGSHYEQCF.